This T cell receptor (beta chain) was captured in a study of blood T cells in healthy people across ages. Study context: About one barcoded beta molecule was captured per two T cells (by template switching). The study's findings and limits: Whereas aged donors had fewer naive CD4+ cells, long-lived donors had more of them and higher diversity.

Remarks on this clonotype: Its specificity is unknown.

CDR3 size: 16 residues. V was clipped by 4 bases and J by 0 bases, with 13 bases between them. Germline V CDR1 and CDR2: LGHDT, YNNKEL (reference sequence). For the second PCR, which ran for 7 to 11 cycles, a sample-barcoded 5' primer and a J-beta primer mix were used. There were at least 3 million CDR3-containing paired-end reads obtained from each sample. In TCRdb, the 5' RACE reads were re-called with MiXCR into one record per CDR3 protein. The data contain around 800,000 distinct CDR3 sequences, around 24% of them seen just once; the ten biggest clones take up over 2.5%. The same specimen was also included in a second study, on T cells of mothers and their children. That work adds: Not a single persistent microchimeric T cell clone was detected.

Material for sequencing was blood. The receptor's source is a boy between 10 and 17 years old in good health. The chain links TRBV3-1 to TRBJ2-1; D uncertain. The DNA of the CDR3 is TGTGCCAGCAGCCCCAGTGCTGGAGACTCCTACAATGAGCAGTTCTTC. Protein product: CASSPSAGDSYNEQFF.